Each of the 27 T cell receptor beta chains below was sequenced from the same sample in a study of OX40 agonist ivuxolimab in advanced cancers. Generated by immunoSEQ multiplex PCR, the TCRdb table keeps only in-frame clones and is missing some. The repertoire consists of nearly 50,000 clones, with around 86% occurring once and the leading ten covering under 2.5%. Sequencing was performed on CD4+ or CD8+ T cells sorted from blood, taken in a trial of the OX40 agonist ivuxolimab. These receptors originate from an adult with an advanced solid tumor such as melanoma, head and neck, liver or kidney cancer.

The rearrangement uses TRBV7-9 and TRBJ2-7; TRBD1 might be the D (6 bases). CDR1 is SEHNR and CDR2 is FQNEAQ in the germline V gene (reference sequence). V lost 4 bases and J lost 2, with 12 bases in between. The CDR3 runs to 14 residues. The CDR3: CASSWDNLAYEQYF. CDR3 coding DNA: TGTGCCAGCAGCTGGGACAACCTTGCCTACGAGCAGTACTTC.

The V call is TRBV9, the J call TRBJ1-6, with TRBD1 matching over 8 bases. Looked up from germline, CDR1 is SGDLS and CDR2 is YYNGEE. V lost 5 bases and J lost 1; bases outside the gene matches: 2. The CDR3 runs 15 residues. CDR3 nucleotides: TGTGCCAGCAGGACAGGGGAGTCCTATAATTCACCCCTCCACTTT. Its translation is CASRTGESYNSPLHF.

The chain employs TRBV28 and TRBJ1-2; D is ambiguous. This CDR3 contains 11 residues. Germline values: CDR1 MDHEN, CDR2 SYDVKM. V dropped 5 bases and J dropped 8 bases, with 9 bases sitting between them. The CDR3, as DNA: TGTGCCAGCAGTCTTGCCACGGGCTACACCTTC. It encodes CASSLATGYTF.

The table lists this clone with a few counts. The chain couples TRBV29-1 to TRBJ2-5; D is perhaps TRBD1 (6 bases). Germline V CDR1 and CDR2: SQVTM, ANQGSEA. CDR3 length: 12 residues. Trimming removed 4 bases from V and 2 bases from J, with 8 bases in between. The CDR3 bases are TGCAGCGTTGTGAGGGGGCAAGAGACCCAGTACTTC. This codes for CSVVRGQETQYF.

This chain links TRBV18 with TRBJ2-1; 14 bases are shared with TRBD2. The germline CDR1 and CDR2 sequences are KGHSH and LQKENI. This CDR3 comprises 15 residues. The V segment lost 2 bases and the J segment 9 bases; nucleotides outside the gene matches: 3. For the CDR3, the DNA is TGTGCCAGCTCACCATTAGGACTAGCGGGAGGTGAGCAGTTCTTC. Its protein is CASSPLGLAGGEQFF.

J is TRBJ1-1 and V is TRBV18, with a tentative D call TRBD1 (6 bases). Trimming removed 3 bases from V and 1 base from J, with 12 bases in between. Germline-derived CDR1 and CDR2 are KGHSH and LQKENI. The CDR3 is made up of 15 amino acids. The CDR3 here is CASSPSKQGNTEAFF. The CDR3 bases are TGTGCCAGCTCACCTAGTAAACAGGGGAACACTGAAGCTTTCTTT.

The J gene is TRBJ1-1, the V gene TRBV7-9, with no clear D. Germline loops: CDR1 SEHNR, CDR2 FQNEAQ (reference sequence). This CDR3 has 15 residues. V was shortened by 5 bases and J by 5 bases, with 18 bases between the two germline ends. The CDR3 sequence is CASSVSGIVATEAFF. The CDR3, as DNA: TGTGCCAGCAGCGTCTCTGGTATTGTAGCGACTGAAGCTTTCTTT.

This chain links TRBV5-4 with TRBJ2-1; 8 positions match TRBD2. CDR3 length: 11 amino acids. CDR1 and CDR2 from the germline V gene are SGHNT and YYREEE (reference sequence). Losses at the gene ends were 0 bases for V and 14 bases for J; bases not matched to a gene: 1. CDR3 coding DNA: TGTGCCAGCAGCTTGGTCGGGAGGGAGTTCTTC. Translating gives CASSLVGREFF. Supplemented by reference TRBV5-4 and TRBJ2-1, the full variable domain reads ETGVTQSPTHLIKTRGQQVTLRCSSQSGHNTVSWYQQALGQGPQFIFQYYREEENGRGNFPPRFSGLQFPNYSSELNVNALELDDSALYLCASSLVGREFFGPGTRLTVL.

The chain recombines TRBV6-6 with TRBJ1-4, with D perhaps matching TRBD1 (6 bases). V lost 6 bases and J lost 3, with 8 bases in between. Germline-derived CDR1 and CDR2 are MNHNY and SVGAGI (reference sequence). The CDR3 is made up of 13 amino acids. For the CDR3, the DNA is TGTGCCAGCAGGGACAGACCTAATGAAAAACTGTTTTTT. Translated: CASRDRPNEKLFF.

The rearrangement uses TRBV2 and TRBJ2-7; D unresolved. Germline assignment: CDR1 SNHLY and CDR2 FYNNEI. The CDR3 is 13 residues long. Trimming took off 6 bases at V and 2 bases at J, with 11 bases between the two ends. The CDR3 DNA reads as TGTGCCAGCAGCGCCGACATCACCTACGAGCAGTACTTC. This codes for CASSADITYEQYF. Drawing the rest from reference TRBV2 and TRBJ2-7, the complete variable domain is EPEVTQTPSHQVTQMGQEVILRCVPISNHLYFYWYRQILGQKVEFLVSFYNNEISEKSEIFDDQFSVERPDGSNFTLKIRSTKLEDSAMYFCASSADITYEQYFGPGTRLTVT.

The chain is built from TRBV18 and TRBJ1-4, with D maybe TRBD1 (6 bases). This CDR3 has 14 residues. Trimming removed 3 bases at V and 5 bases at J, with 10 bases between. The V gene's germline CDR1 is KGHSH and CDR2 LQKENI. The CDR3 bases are TGTGCCAGCTCACCGGACAGTTTAAATGAAAAACTGTTTTTT. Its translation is CASSPDSLNEKLFF.

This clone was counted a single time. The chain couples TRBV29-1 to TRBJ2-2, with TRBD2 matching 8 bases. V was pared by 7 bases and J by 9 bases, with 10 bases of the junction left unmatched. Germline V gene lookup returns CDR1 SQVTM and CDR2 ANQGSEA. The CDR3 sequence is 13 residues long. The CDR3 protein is CSGQTSAPRELFF. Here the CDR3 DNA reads TGCAGCGGGCAGACTAGCGCCCCACGGGAGCTGTTTTTT.

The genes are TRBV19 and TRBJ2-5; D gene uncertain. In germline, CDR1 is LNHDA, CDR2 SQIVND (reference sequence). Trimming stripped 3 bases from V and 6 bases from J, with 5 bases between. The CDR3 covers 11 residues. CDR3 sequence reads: CASSIGQTQYF. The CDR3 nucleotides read TGTGCCAGTAGTATCGGGCAGACCCAGTACTTC.

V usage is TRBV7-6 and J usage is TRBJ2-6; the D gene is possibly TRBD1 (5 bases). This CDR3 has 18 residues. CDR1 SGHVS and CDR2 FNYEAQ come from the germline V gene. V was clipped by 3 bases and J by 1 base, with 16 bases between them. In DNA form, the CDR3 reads TGTGCCAGCAGCTTTACAAGGGGATTAGAGTCTGGGGCCAACGTCCTGACTTTC. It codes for CASSFTRGLESGANVLTF.

This CDR3 reads CASSYGPQGNQPQHF. Here the CDR3 DNA reads TGTGCCAGCAGTTACGGTCCACAGGGGAATCAGCCCCAGCATTTT. V usage is TRBV6-5 and J usage is TRBJ1-5; 7 bases are shared with TRBD1. Germline V gives CDR1 MNHEY, CDR2 SVGAGI. V gave up 2 bases and J gave up 4 bases; unmatched junction bases: 5. This CDR3 is built from 15 residues.

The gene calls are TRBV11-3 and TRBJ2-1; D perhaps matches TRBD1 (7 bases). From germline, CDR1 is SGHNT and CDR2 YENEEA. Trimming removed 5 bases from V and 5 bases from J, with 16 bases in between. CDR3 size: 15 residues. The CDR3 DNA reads TGTGCCAGCAGCCCCGGCGGGACAGCTAACAATGAGCAGTTCTTC. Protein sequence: CASSPGGTANNEQFF.

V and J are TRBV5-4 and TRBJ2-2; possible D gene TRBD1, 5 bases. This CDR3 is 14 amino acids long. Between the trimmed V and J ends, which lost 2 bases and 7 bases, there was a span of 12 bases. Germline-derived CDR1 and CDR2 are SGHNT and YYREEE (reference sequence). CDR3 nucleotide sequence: TGTGCCAGCAGCTTTAAGGGGATAGGCGGGGAGCTGTTTTTT. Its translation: CASSFKGIGGELFF.

As DNA, the CDR3 is TGTGCCAGCAGCTTGTATCTGCAAGAGACCCAGTACTTC. Translating gives CASSLYLQETQYF. The V call is TRBV5-6, the J call TRBJ2-5, with D uncertain. Germline CDR1 reads SGHDT; CDR2 reads YYEEEE. This CDR3 has 13 amino acids. Trimming took off 1 base at V and 2 bases at J, with 6 bases between the two ends.

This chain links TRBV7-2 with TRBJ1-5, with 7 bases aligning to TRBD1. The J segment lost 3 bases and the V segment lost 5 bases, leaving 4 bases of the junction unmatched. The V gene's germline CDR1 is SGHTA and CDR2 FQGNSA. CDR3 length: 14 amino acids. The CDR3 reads CASSVRGHNQPQHF. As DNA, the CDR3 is TGTGCCAGCAGCGTAAGGGGGCACAATCAGCCCCAGCATTTT.

The CDR3 DNA sequence: TGTGCCAGCAGCAAAGGGCTGACCAGGGAGACCCAGTACTTC. Protein product: CASSKGLTRETQYF. The chain uses TRBV11-2 and TRBJ2-5; D remains unclear. This CDR3 contains 14 residues. V was shortened by 5 bases and J by 5 bases, with 15 bases between the two germline ends. CDR1 and CDR2 from the germline V gene are SGHAT and FQNNGV.

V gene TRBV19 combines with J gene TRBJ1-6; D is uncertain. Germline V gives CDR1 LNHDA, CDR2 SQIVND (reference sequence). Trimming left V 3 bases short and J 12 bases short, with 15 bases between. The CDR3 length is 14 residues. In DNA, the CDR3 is TGTGCCAGTAGTATGGTTCTCCTATGGGGACCCCTCCACTTT. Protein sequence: CASSMVLLWGPLHF.

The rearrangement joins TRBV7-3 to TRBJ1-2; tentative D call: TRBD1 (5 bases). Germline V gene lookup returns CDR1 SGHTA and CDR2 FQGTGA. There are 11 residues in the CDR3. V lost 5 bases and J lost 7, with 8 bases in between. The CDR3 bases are TGTGCCAGCAGCGCCGGGGGTGGCTACACCTTC. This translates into CASSAGGGYTF.

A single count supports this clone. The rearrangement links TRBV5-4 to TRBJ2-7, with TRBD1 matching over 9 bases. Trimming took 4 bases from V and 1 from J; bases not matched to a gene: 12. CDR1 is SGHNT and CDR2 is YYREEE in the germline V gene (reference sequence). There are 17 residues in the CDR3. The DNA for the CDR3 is TGTGCCAGCAGCAAAAACCCGGGACAGGGCAAATCCTACGAGCAGTACTTC. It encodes CASSKNPGQGKSYEQYF.

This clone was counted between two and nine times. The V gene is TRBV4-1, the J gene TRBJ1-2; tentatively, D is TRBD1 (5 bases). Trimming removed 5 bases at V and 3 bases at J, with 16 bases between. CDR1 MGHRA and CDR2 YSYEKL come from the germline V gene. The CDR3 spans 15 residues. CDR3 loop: CASSSYQGTDYGYTF. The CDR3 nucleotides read TGCGCCAGCAGCTCTTATCAAGGGACGGACTATGGCTACACCTTC.

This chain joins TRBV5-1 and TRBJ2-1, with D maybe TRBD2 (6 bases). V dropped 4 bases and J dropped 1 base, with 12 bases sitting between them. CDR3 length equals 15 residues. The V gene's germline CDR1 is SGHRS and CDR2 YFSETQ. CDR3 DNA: TGCGCCAGCAGCAGCTCGGGGGAATCCTACAATGAGCAGTTCTTC. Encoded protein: CASSSSGESYNEQFF.

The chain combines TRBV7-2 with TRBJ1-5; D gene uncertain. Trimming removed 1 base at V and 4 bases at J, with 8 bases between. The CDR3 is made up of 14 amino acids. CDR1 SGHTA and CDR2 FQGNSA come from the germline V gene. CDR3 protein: CASSLVLGNQPQHF. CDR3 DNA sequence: TGTGCCAGCAGCTTAGTTCTGGGGAATCAGCCCCAGCATTTT.

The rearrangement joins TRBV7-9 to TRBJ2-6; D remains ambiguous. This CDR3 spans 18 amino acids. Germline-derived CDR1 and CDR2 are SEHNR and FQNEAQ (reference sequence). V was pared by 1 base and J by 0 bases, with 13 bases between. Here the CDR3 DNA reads TGTGCCAGCAGCTTAGGTAGTGGACCGATCTCTGGGGCCAACGTCCTGACTTTC. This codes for CASSLGSGPISGANVLTF.